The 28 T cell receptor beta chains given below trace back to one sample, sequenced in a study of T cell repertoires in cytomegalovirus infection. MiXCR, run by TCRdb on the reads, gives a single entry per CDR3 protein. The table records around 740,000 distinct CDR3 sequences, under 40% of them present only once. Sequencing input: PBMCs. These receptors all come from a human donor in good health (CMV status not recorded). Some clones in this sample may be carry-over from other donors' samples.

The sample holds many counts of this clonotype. CDR3 nucleotides: TGTGCCAGCAGCTTTCCGGGCGGGGGCACTGAAGCTTTCTTT. Its protein product is CASSFPGGGTEAFF. The V gene is TRBV7-8, the J gene TRBJ1-1; D is perhaps TRBD1 (5 bases). Per the germline V gene, CDR1 is SGHVS and CDR2 is FQNEAQ. This CDR3 region has 14 residues. The V end lost 3 bases, the J end lost 4 bases, and 12 bases lay between the germline ends.

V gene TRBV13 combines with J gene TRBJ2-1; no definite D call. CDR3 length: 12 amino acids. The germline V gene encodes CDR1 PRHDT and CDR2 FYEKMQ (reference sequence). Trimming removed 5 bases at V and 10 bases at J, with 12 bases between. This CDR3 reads CASSRGEKEQFF. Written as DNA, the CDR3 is TGTGCCAGCAGCCGAGGTGAGAAGGAGCAGTTCTTC.

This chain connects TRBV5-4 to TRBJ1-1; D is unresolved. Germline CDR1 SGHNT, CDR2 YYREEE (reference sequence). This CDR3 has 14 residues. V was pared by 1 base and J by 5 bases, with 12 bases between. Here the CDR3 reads CASSLPGHKTEAFF. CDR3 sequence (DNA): TGTGCCAGCAGCTTGCCCGGCCACAAAACTGAAGCTTTCTTT.

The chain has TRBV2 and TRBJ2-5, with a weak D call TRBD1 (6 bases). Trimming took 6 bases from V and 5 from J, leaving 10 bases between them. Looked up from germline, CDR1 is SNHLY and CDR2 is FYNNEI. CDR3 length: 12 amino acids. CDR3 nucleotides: TGTGCCAGCAGGGGGACACGGGAGACCCAGTACTTC. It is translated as CASRGTRETQYF.

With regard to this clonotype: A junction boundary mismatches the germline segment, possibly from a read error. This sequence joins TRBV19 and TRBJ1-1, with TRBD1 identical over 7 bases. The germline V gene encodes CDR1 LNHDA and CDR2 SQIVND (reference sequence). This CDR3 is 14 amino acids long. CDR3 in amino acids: CAIHPLSGTDEDFF. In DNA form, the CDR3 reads TGTGCCATTCATCCTCTCTCTGGGACAGACGAAGATTTCTTT.

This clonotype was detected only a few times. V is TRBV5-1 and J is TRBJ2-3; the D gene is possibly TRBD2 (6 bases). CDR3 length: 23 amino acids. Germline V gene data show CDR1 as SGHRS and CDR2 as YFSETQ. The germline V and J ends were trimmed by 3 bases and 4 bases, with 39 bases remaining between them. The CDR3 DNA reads TGCGCCAGCAGCTACATGGCACACTCTAAAGGGACTTCCGGCCCGGTAATTGCAGATACGCAGTATTTT. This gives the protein CASSYMAHSKGTSGPVIADTQYF. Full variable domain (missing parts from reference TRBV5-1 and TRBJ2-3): KAGVTQTPRYLIKTRGQQVTLSCSPISGHRSVSWYQQTPGQGLQFLFEYFSETQRNKGNFPGRFSGRQFSNSRSEMNVSTLELGDSALYLCASSYMAHSKGTSGPVIADTQYFGPGTRLTVL.

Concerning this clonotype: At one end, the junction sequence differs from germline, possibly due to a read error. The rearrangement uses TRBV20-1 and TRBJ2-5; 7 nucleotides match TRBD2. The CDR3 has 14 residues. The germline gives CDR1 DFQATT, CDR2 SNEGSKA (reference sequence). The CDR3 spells CSAREGGGAETQYF. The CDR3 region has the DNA TGTAGTGCTAGAGAGGGCGGGGGAGCAGAGACCCAGTACTTC.

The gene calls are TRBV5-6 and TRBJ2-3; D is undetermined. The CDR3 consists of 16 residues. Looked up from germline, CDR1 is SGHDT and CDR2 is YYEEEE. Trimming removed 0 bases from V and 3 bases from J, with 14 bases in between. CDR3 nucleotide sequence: TGTGCCAGCAGCTTGGGGCGCGCAAGATATACAGATACGCAGTATTTT. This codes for CASSLGRARYTDTQYF.

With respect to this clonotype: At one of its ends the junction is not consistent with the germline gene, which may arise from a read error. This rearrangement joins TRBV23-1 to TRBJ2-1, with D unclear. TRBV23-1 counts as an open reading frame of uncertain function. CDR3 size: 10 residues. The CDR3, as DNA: TGCGCGAGCAAGGTTGTTGAGCAGTTCTTC. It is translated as CASKVVEQFF.

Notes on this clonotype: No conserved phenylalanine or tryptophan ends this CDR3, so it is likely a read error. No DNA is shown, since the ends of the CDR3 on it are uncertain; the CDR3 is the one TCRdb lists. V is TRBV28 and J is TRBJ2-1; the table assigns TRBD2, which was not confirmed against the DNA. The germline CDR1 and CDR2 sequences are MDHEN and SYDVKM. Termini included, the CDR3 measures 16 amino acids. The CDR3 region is CASSFGTSGTGNEQLL.

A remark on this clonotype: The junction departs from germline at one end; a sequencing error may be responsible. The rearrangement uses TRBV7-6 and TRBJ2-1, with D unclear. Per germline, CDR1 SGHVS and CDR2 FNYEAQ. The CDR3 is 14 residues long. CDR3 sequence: CASSLEFSGYEQFF. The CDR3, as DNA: TGTGCTAGCAGCTTGGAGTTTAGTGGTTATGAGCAGTTCTTC. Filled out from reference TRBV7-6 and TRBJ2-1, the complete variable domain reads GAGVSQSPRYKVTKRGQDVALRCDPISGHVSLYWYRQALGQGPEFLTYFNYEAQQDKSGLPNDRFSAERPEGSISTLTIQRTEQRDSAMYRCASSLEFSGYEQFFGPGTRLTVL.

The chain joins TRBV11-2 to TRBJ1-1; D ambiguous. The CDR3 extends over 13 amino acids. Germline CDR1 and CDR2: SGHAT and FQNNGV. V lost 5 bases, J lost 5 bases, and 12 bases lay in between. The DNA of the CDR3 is TGTGCCAGCAGCCCTAAGAAGAAGACTGAAGCTTTCTTT. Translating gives CASSPKKKTEAFF.

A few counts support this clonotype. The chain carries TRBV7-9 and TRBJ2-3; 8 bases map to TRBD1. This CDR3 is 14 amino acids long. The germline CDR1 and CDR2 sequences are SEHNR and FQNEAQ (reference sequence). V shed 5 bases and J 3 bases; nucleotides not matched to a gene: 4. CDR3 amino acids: CASSRTGITDTQYF. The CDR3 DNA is TGTGCCAGCAGCCGGACAGGGATAACAGATACGCAGTATTTT.

In DNA, the CDR3 is TGCGCCAGCAGCGCTACAAATGGGAACGGGGAGCTGTTTTTT. Its translation is CASSATNGNGELFF. V usage is TRBV5-1 and J usage is TRBJ2-2; D gene uncertain. Germline values: CDR1 SGHRS, CDR2 YFSETQ. Trimming took off 4 bases at V and 7 bases at J, with 14 bases between the two ends. The CDR3 is 14 amino acids.

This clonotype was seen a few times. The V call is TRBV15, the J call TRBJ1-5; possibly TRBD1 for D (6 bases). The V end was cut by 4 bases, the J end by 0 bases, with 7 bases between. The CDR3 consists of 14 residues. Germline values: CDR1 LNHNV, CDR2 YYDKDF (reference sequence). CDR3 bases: TGTGCCACCAGCAAGACAGGTAGCAATCAGCCCCAGCATTTT. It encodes CATSKTGSNQPQHF.

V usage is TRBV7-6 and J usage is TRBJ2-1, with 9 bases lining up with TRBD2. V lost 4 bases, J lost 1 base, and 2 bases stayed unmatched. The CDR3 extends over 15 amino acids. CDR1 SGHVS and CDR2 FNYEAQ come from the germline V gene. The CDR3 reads CASSWRGGSYNEQFF. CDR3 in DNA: TGTGCCAGCAGCTGGCGGGGGGGGTCCTACAATGAGCAGTTCTTC.

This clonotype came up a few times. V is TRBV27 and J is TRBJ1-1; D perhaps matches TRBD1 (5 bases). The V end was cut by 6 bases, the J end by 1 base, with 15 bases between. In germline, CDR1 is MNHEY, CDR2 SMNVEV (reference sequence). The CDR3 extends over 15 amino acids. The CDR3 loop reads CASSAFRVGNTEAFF. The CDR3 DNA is TGTGCCAGCAGCGCCTTCAGGGTTGGGAACACTGAAGCTTTCTTT.

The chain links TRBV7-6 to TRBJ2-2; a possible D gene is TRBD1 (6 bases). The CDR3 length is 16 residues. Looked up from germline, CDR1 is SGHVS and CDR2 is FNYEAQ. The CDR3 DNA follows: TGTTCCCACAGCTCCCGACAGGCCGGGCGGACCGGGGAGCTGTTTTTT. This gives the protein CSHSSRQAGRTGELFF.

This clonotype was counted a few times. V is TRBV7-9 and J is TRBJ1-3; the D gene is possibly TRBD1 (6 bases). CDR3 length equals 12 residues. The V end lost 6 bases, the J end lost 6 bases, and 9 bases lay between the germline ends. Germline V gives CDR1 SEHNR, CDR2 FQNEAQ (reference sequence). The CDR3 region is CASRGTLNTIYF. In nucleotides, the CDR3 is TGTGCCAGCAGAGGGACACTAAACACCATATATTTT.

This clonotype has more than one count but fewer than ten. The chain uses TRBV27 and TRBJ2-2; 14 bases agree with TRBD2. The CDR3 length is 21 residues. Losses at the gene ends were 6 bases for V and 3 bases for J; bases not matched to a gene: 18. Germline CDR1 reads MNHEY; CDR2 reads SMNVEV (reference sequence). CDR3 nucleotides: TGTGCCAGCAGGGGCAAGGGACTAGCGGGGGAGGTCGAAATGTACACCGGGGAGCTGTTTTTT. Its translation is CASRGKGLAGEVEMYTGELFF.

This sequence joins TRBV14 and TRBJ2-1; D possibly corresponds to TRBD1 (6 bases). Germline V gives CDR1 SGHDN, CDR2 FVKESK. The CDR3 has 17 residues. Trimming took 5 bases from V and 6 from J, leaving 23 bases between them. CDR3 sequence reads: CASSAPRQVEWRNEQFF. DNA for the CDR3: TGTGCCAGCAGCGCGCCTCGACAGGTAGAATGGCGCAATGAGCAGTTCTTC.

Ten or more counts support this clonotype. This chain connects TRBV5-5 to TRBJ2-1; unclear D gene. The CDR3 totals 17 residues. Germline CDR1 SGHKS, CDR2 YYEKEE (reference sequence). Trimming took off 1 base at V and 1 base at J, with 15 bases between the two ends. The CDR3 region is CASSLKFFRASYNEQFF. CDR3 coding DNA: TGTGCCAGCAGCTTGAAGTTTTTCCGGGCGTCCTACAATGAGCAGTTCTTC.

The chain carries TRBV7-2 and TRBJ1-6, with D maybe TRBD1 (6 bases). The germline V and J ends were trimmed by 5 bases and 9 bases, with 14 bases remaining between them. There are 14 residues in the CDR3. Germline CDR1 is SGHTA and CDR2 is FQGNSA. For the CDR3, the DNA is TGTGCCAGCAGCCCACAGGGAACGTCTTCACCCCTCCACTTT. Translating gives CASSPQGTSSPLHF.

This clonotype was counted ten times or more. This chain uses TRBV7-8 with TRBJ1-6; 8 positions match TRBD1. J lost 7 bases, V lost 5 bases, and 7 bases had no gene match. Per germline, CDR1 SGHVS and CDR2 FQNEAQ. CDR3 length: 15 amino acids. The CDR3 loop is CASSPMDRANSPLHF. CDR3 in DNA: TGTGCCAGCAGCCCGATGGACAGGGCGAATTCACCCCTCCACTTT. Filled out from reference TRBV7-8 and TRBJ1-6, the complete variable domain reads GAGVSQSPRYKVAKRGQDVALRCDPISGHVSLFWYQQALGQGPEFLTYFQNEAQLDKSGLPSDRFFAERPEGSVSTLKIQRTQQEDSAVYLCASSPMDRANSPLHFGNGTRLTVT.

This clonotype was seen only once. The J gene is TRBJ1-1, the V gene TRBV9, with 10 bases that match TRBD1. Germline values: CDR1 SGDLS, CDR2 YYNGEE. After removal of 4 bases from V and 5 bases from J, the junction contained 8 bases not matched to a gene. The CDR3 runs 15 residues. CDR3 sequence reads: CASSPGPGQGTEAFF. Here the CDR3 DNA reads TGTGCCAGCAGCCCGGGACCGGGACAGGGGACTGAAGCTTTCTTT.

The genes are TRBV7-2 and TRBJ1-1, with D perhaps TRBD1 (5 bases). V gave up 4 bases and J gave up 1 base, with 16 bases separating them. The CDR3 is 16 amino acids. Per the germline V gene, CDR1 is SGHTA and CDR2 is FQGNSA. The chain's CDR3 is CASSSFWGGGNTEAFF. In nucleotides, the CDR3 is TGTGCCAGCAGCTCCTTCTGGGGGGGTGGGAACACTGAAGCTTTCTTT.

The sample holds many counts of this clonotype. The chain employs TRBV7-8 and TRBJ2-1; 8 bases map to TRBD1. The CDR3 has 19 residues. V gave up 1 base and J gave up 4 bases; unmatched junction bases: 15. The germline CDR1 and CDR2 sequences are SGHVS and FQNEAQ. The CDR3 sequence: CASSLVRVGGDRGYNEQFF. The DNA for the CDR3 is TGTGCCAGCAGCTTAGTCCGTGTGGGGGGCGACAGGGGTTACAATGAGCAGTTCTTC.

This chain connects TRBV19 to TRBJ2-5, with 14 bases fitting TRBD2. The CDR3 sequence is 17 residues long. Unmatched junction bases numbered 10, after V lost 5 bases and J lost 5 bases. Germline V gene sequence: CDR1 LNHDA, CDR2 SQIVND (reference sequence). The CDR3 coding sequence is TGTGCCAGTAGTGGGGGACTAGCGGGAGTCAAGAAGGAGACCCAGTACTTC. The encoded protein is CASSGGLAGVKKETQYF.